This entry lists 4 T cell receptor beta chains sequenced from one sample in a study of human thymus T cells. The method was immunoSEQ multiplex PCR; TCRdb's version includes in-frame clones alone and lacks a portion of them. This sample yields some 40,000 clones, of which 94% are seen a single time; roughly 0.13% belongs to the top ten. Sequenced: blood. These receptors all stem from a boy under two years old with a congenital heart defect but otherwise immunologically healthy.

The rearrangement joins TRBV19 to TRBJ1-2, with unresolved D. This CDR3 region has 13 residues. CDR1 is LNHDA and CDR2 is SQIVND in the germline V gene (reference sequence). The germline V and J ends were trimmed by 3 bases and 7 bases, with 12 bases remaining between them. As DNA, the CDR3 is TGTGCCAGTAGTATCAGAGGGAGAGTTGGCTACACCTTC. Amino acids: CASSIRGRVGYTF.

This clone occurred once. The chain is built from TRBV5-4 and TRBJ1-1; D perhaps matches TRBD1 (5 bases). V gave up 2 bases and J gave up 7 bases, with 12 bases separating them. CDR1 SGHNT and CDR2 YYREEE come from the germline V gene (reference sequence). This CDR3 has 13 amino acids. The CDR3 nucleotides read TGTGCCAGCAGCTTTAAAGGGGCTGATGAAGCTTTCTTT. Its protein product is CASSFKGADEAFF. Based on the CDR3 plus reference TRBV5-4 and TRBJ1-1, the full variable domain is ETGVTQSPTHLIKTRGQQVTLRCSSQSGHNTVSWYQQALGQGPQFIFQYYREEENGRGNFPPRFSGLQFPNYSSELNVNALELDDSALYLCASSFKGADEAFFGQGTRLTVV.

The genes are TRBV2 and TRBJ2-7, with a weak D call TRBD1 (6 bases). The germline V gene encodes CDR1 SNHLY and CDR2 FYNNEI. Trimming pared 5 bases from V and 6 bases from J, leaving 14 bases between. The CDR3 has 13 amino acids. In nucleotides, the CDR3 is TGTGCCAGCAGTCTAAGGACAGCAGGCGAGCAGTACTTC. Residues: CASSLRTAGEQYF.

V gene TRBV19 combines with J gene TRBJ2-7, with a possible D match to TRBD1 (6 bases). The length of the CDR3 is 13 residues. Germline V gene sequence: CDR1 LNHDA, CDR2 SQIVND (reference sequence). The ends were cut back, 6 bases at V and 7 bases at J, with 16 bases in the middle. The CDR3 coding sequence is TGTGCCAGTAGCAGGGGACCGGAGCGGGAGCAGTACTTC. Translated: CASSRGPEREQYF.